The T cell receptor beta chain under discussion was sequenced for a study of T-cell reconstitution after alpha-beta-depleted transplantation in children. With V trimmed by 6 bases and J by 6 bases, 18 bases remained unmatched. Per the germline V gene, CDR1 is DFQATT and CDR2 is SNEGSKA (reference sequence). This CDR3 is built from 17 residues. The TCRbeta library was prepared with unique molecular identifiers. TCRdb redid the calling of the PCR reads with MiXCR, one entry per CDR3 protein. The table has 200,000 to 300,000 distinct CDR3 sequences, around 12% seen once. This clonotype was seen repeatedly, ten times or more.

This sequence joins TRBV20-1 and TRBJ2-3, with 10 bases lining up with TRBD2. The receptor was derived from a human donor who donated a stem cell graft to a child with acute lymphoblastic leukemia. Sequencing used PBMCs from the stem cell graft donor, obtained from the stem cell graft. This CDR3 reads CSATPGLAGDIRDTQYF. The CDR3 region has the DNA TGCAGTGCCACCCCAGGCCTAGCGGGAGACATCAGGGATACGCAGTATTTT.